The 9 T cell receptor beta chains in this list originate from one sample, sequenced in a study of tumor-infiltrating lymphocytes in primary liver carcinoma. Synthesis of TCR beta cDNA was carried out from about 540 ng total RNA with a constant-region primer. Libraries for TCR beta were built through three nested multiplex PCR rounds, which together made up a slightly modified ARM-PCR procedure. The two initial PCR rounds, about 9 cycles each, used TRBV1-TRBV30 forward and C-beta reverse primers. MiXCR was run by TCRdb on the multiplex PCR reads, yielding one entry per CDR3 protein. The sample gives roughly 200,000 distinct CDR3 sequences, around 85% of which show up once; around 18% is in the top ten. Between about 20 and 30 mg of unsorted bulk tissue served as the source from which RNA and DNA were co-extracted. The specimen was tumor tissue from primary liver carcinoma. The receptors originated from a man in his forties or fifties with primary liver carcinoma and hepatitis B virus infection.

This clonotype has more than one count but fewer than ten. A much larger clone lies a single base off, so this may be a read error. The chain is built from TRBV6-4 and TRBJ2-1; 7 nucleotides match TRBD2. Per germline, CDR1 MRHNA and CDR2 SNTAGT. The CDR3 runs to 14 residues. This CDR3 reads CASSDQPVGGPHIF. DNA of the CDR3: TGTGCCAGCAGTGACCAGCCAGTGGGAGGGCCCCACATCTTC.

In regard to this clonotype: Likely a read error: the CDR3 ends without its conserved phenylalanine or tryptophan. V gene TRBV28 combines with J gene TRBJ2-4; D gene uncertain. There are 15 residues in the CDR3. CDR1 is MDHEN and CDR2 is SYDVKM in the germline V gene. CDR3: CATLPVDAGVNIQYL. The CDR3 DNA is TGTGCTACCCTCCCGGTCGATGCAGGAGTAAACATTCAGTACTTA.

Points on this clonotype: At one boundary the junction diverges from the germline segment, which might be a read error. This chain joins TRBV5-1 and TRBJ1-1, with D perhaps TRBD1 (5 bases). The CDR3 length is 15 residues. Per germline, CDR1 SGHRS and CDR2 YFSETQ. CDR3 loop: CASSPTASVDTETFF. DNA of the CDR3: TGCGCCAGCAGCCCCACGGCCAGTGTGGACACTGAAACTTTCTTT.

Details on this clonotype: One end of the junction is discordant with germline, which a read error may explain. The chain uses TRBV6-2 or TRBV6-3 and TRBJ2-7; no clear D. The CDR3 spans 13 residues. Germline CDR1 MNHEY, CDR2 SVGEGT. The CDR3: CASSIGNVYERYF. The CDR3 nucleotides read TGTGCCAGCAGCATCGGTAACGTATACGAGCGGTACTTC.

This clonotype was picked up a small number of times. Its ends do not fully match the called genes, so a read error is possible. The rearrangement uses TRBV4-1 and TRBJ2-1, with 7 bases lining up with TRBD1. CDR3 length: 17 residues. Germline CDR1 is MGHRA and CDR2 is YSYEKL. The CDR3 protein is CASSQDIRASRGSEQFF. CDR3 coding DNA: TGCGCCAGCAGTCAAGATATAAGGGCTAGCAGGGGGAGTGAGCAGTTCTTC.

Worth noting for this clonotype: One junction end does not reproduce the germline sequence, and a read error may be involved. V is TRBV4-3 and J is TRBJ2-3, with no clear D. The germline V gene encodes CDR1 LGHNA and CDR2 YSLEER. The CDR3 loop spans 15 amino acids. The CDR3 is CATSQDALAADTQYF. Here the CDR3 DNA reads TGCGCCACCAGCCAAGATGCCTTAGCAGCAGATACGCAGTATTTT.

At least ten counts were recorded for this clonotype. The chain is built from TRBV7-3 and TRBJ1-3; no clear D gene. Between the trimmed V and J ends, which lost 8 bases and 4 bases, there was a span of 6 bases. Germline-derived CDR1 and CDR2 are SGHTA and FQGTGA. The CDR3 has 11 amino acids. The CDR3 DNA is TGTGCCAGCGGGCAGGGAAACACCATATATTTT. This encodes CASGQGNTIYF.

The chain recombines TRBV2 with TRBJ2-1; 9 bases line up with TRBD2. CDR3 length: 13 amino acids. Germline lookup yields CDR1 SNHLY and CDR2 FYNNEI. The trim removed 3 bases at V and 8 bases at J, leaving 2 bases unmatched. The CDR3 DNA is TGTGCCAGCAGTGAGACTAGCGGAGATGAGCAGTTCTTC. Protein product: CASSETSGDEQFF.

Ten or more counts support this clonotype. This chain uses TRBV10-3 with TRBJ2-2; TRBD2 agrees at 8 bases. V lost 3 bases and J lost 0; bases outside the gene matches: 12. Germline V gene data show CDR1 as ENHRY and CDR2 as SYGVKD. CDR3 length: 19 residues. The chain's CDR3 is CAISDPEGAGATNTGELFF. In DNA form, the CDR3 reads TGTGCCATCAGTGACCCGGAGGGAGCGGGAGCCACGAACACCGGGGAGCTGTTTTTT.